Listed below are T cell receptor beta chains from one sample, sequenced in a study of response to subunit inactivated influenza vaccine. TCRdb reanalysed the RT-PCR reads using MiXCR and keeps one entry per CDR3 protein. The profile shows under 800,000 distinct CDR3 sequences, about 15% of them singletons. The input for sequencing was PBMCs from blood, taken 14 to 15 days before vaccination. These TCRs come from a man in his fifties or sixties who received an inactivated influenza vaccine. Each CDR3 is given with its conserved first and last residue. A D gene is named only where the DNA matches it firmly. The size entry is marked missing in some rows and otherwise reads once, few, many or a size class.

few | - | TRBJ2-7 | TRBV4-2 | CASSGRAQGYEQYF | TGTGCCAGCAGCGGTAGGGCTCAGGGCTACGAGCAGTACTTC
- | - | TRBJ2-6 | TRBV6-2/TRBV6-3 | CASSYGLSGANVLTF | TGTGCCAGCAGTTACGGGTTATCTGGGGCCAACGTCCTGACTTTC
many | - | TRBJ2-5 | TRBV9 | CASSVDQLQETQYF | TGTGCCAGCAGCGTAGATCAACTCCAAGAGACCCAGTACTTC
few | - | TRBJ2-5 | TRBV20-1 | CSARGTEIFRGETQYF | TGCAGTGCTAGAGGGACAGAAATCTTCAGAGGGGAGACCCAGTACTTC
few | - | TRBJ1-3 | TRBV20-1 | CSAAQGSGNTIYF | TGCAGTGCTGCTCAGGGTTCCGGAAACACCATATATTTT
- | - | TRBJ2-1 | TRBV5-1 | CASSLDSGFYNEQFF | TGCGCCAGCAGCTTGGATTCAGGGTTCTACAATGAGCAGTTCTTC
few | TRBD1 | TRBJ1-1 | TRBV5-1 | CASSYGDSGNTEAFF | TGCGCCAGCAGCTACGGGGACAGCGGTAACACTGAAGCTTTCTTT
- | - | TRBJ2-3 | TRBV2 | CASSEGKGRTDTQYF | TGTGCCAGCAGTGAAGGAAAGGGACGTACAGATACGCAGTATTTT
few | TRBD1 | TRBJ2-7 | TRBV20-1 | CSARDQGTELYEQYF | TGCAGTGCTAGAGATCAAGGGACAGAACTATACGAGCAGTACTTC
- | - | TRBJ2-7 | TRBV6-2/TRBV6-3 | CASSYELQEGGEQYF | TGTGCCAGCAGTTACGAGCTTCAGGAGGGTGGCGAGCAGTACTTC
few | - | TRBJ1-1 | TRBV4-3 | CASSQGGPGTEAFF | TGCGCCAGCAGCCAAGGGGGTCCGGGCACTGAAGCTTTCTTT
many | TRBD1 | TRBJ1-2 | TRBV5-1 | CASSPGQGVSLGGYTF | TGCGCCAGCAGCCCAGGACAGGGGGTGTCTCTGGGTGGCTACACCTTC
many | - | TRBJ2-2 | TRBV20-1 | CSARDLGSGETGELFF | TGCAGTGCTAGAGATCTGGGTAGCGGTGAAACCGGGGAGCTGTTTTTT
few | TRBD1 | TRBJ2-2 | TRBV5-5 | CASSLEGSGGTGELFF | TGTGCCAGCAGCCTGGAAGGGTCAGGGGGCACCGGGGAGCTGTTTTTT
few | - | TRBJ2-1 | TRBV4-3 | CASSQFRLLVNNEQFF | TGCGCCAGCAGCCAATTTAGACTTCTGGTCAACAATGAGCAGTTCTTC
- | TRBD2 | TRBJ2-2 | TRBV28 | CASSSPGLAGGVGELFF | TGTGCCAGCAGTTCCCCGGGACTAGCGGGGGGTGTCGGGGAGCTGTTTTTT
- | - | TRBJ1-5 | TRBV5-5 | CASSLERNLGNQPQHF | TGTGCCAGCAGCTTGGAAAGGAATTTGGGCAATCAGCCCCAGCATTTT
- | TRBD1 | TRBJ2-5 | TRBV19 | CASRLTGGAETQYF | TGTGCCAGTAGGCTGACAGGGGGCGCGGAGACCCAGTACTTC
few | TRBD2 | TRBJ2-2 | TRBV7-8 | CASSLGGGNPNTGELFF | TGTGCCAGCAGCTTAGGGGGAGGGAATCCGAACACCGGGGAGCTGTTTTTT
- | - | TRBJ2-1 | TRBV14 | CASSQFTHSVGYNEQFF | TGTGCCAGCAGCCAGTTTACTCACTCGGTCGGTTACAATGAGCAGTTCTTC
many | - | TRBJ2-7 | TRBV3-1 | CASSQIWGGAFSGEQYF | TGTGCCAGCAGCCAAATCTGGGGGGGGGCCTTCTCTGGCGAGCAGTACTTC
few | TRBD2 | TRBJ2-7 | TRBV6-2/TRBV6-3 | CASSQLAGGSYEQYF | TGTGCCAGCAGTCAGCTAGCGGGGGGCTCCTACGAGCAGTACTTC
- | TRBD2 | TRBJ2-5 | TRBV29-1 | CSVGGRSGGAGETQYF | TGCAGCGTTGGTGGTCGGAGCGGGGGCGCCGGGGAGACCCAGTACTTC
- | TRBD1 | TRBJ2-2 | TRBV5-6 | CASSSNGQGSAGELFF | TGTGCCAGCAGCTCGAATGGACAGGGGAGCGCCGGGGAGCTGTTTTTT
few | TRBD1 | TRBJ2-7 | TRBV12-3/TRBV12-4 | CASSLMGTGVYEQYF | TGTGCCAGCAGTTTAATGGGGACAGGGGTCTACGAGCAGTACTTC
- | - | TRBJ2-5 | TRBV29-1 | CSVEALSAHQETQYF | TGCAGCGTTGAAGCCCTGAGCGCGCACCAAGAGACCCAGTACTTC
- | TRBD2 | TRBJ2-5 | TRBV3-1 | CASSQDRGISGSETQYF | TGTGCCAGCAGCCAAGATCGTGGTATTAGCGGGAGTGAGACCCAGTACTTC
once | - | TRBJ1-1 | TRBV5-1 | CASSLYEVNTEAFF | TGCGCCAGCAGCTTGTATGAGGTGAACACTGAAGCTTTCTTT
few | TRBD1 | TRBJ1-3 | TRBV7-6 | CASSADRGGTGNTIYF | TGTGCCAGCAGCGCGGACAGGGGAGGTACCGGAAACACCATATATTTT
- | - | TRBJ2-7 | TRBV20-1 | CSAQRETAYEQYF | TGCAGTGCTCAGAGAGAGACAGCCTACGAGCAGTACTTC
once | - | TRBJ2-3 | TRBV7-6 | CASSTQYF | TGTGCCAGCAGCACGCAGTATTTT
few | - | TRBJ2-7 | TRBV28 | CASSLGDTGSYEQYF | TGTGCCAGCAGCTTAGGGGACACCGGCAGCTACGAGCAGTACTTC
- | TRBD2 | TRBJ2-2 | TRBV7-9 | CASSSPGLAVTGELFF | TGTGCCAGCAGCTCCCCGGGACTAGCTGTCACCGGGGAGCTGTTTTTT
few | - | TRBJ1-1 | TRBV6-5 | CASSYDGGRSGNTEAFF | TGTGCCAGCAGTTACGACGGGGGAAGATCAGGGAACACTGAAGCTTTCTTT
many | - | TRBJ2-5 | TRBV18 | CASSPRRGQETQYF | TGTGCCAGCTCACCACGGCGGGGACAAGAGACCCAGTACTTC
few | - | TRBJ2-7 | TRBV20-1 | CSASRELGYEQYF | TGCAGTGCTAGTCGGGAGTTGGGGTACGAGCAGTACTTC
- | - | TRBJ2-6 | TRBV20-1 | CSASGFGSGANVLTF | TGCAGTGCCTCTGGTTTTGGCTCTGGGGCCAACGTCCTGACTTTC
few | - | TRBJ1-1 | TRBV12-3/TRBV12-4 | CASSFIPRSTEAFF | TGTGCCAGCAGTTTCATACCCAGAAGCACTGAAGCTTTCTTT